Below, 8 T cell receptor beta chains from the same sample are listed, as sequenced in a study of shared clonotypes between healthy human individuals. The protocol was immunoSEQ multiplex PCR, while the TCRdb copy is restricted to in-frame clones and leaves out a portion. The data contain some 2,500,000 clones, roughly 92% of them seen just once; the ten biggest clones take up 0.3% to 0.4%. The specimen was naive CD4+ T cells from PBMCs. Subset described: CD45RA+ positively selected. These TCRs come from a man aged 18 to 35 in good health. Some clones in this sample may be carry-over from other donors' samples.

The V gene is TRBV7-8, the J gene TRBJ2-3, with D uncertain. CDR1 is SGHVS, CDR2 FQNEAQ, per germline. This CDR3 spans 13 amino acids. The V end was cut by 4 bases, the J end by 2 bases, with 7 bases between. This CDR3 is CASSSWSTDTQYF. CDR3 DNA: TGTGCCAGCAGCTCCTGGTCCACAGATACGCAGTATTTT.

V usage is TRBV27 and J usage is TRBJ2-7; 8 nucleotides agree with TRBD2. Germline V gene data show CDR1 as MNHEY and CDR2 as SMNVEV (reference sequence). This CDR3 has 14 residues. The V segment lost 2 bases and the J segment 4 bases; nucleotides outside the gene matches: 4. The CDR3 region has the DNA TGTGCCAGCAGTTTAAGACGGGAGGGGTACGAGCAGTACTTC. Translating gives CASSLRREGYEQYF.

This chain connects TRBV2 to TRBJ1-3, with no clear D. The CDR3 has 14 residues. Germline lookup yields CDR1 SNHLY and CDR2 FYNNEI. The V and J ends lost 3 bases and 4 bases respectively, with 10 bases between them. The DNA for the CDR3 is TGTGCCAGCAGTGACAACATCCGCGGAAACACCATATATTTT. Protein product: CASSDNIRGNTIYF.

The chain links TRBV7-9 to TRBJ2-1, with 8 bases that match TRBD1. CDR1 is SEHNR, CDR2 FQNEAQ, per germline (reference sequence). There are 17 residues in the CDR3. Losses at the gene ends were 6 bases for V and 2 bases for J; bases not matched to a gene: 12. The CDR3 sequence is CASRRSGGARTYNEQFF. The CDR3, as DNA: TGTGCCAGCAGACGTTCAGGGGGCGCGAGGACCTACAATGAGCAGTTCTTC.

The rearrangement links TRBV27 to TRBJ2-3, with 8 bases aligning to TRBD2. CDR1 and CDR2 (germline): MNHEY, SMNVEV (reference sequence). CDR3 size: 17 residues. CDR3 nucleotide sequence: TGTGCTAGCCGGTTTATTGAGCGGGAGAAATTAGCAGATACGCAGTATTTT. Protein product: CASRFIEREKLADTQYF.

The gene calls are TRBV5-1 and TRBJ2-2; possible D gene TRBD2, 6 bases. Germline V gene sequence: CDR1 SGHRS, CDR2 YFSETQ. The CDR3 runs to 16 residues. Trimming stripped 4 bases from V and 4 bases from J, with 17 bases between. Written as DNA, the CDR3 is TGCGCCAGCAGCGTGTCGGTTGGGGGGAGCACCGGGGAGCTGTTTTTT. Translated: CASSVSVGGSTGELFF. Based on the CDR3 plus reference TRBV5-1 and TRBJ2-2, the full variable domain is KAGVTQTPRYLIKTRGQQVTLSCSPISGHRSVSWYQQTPGQGLQFLFEYFSETQRNKGNFPGRFSGRQFSNSRSEMNVSTLELGDSALYLCASSVSVGGSTGELFFGEGSRLTVL.

The chain combines TRBV27 with TRBJ2-7, with 9 positions matching TRBD2. V lost 5 bases to trimming and J lost 10 bases; unmatched junction nucleotides: 9. CDR1 MNHEY and CDR2 SMNVEV come from the germline V gene (reference sequence). CDR3 size: 13 residues. The chain's CDR3 is CASSGSGRGVQYF. CDR3 nucleotide sequence: TGTGCCAGCAGTGGTAGCGGGAGAGGTGTACAGTACTTC.

The V and J genes are TRBV27 and TRBJ2-3; weak D call: TRBD1 (6 bases). CDR3 length equals 18 residues. The germline V and J ends were trimmed by 7 bases and 2 bases, with 25 bases remaining between them. CDR1 and CDR2 from the germline V gene are MNHEY and SMNVEV (reference sequence). The CDR3 here is CASTPQGSYDKFTDTQYF. The CDR3 DNA reads TGTGCCAGCACCCCTCAGGGGAGTTATGATAAATTCACAGATACGCAGTATTTT.